These 17 T cell receptor beta chains share one sample of origin, sequenced in a study of beta chain features in type 1 diabetes. Isolated RNA was reverse transcribed in full, so expressed TCRB transcripts were sequenced. Generated by immunoSEQ multiplex PCR, the TCRdb table keeps only in-frame clones and is missing some. The table records 350,000 or so clones, about 20% of them present only once. Source material: naive CD4+ T cells from blood. These receptor sequences come from a woman younger than 30 in good health.

This clone was picked up a small number of times. The V gene is TRBV30, the J gene TRBJ1-3; TRBD1 matches at 8 bases. Germline V gives CDR1 GTSNPN, CDR2 SVGIG (reference sequence). This CDR3 has 14 residues. With V trimmed by 4 bases and J by 4 bases, 6 bases remained unmatched. For the CDR3, the DNA is TGTGCCTGGAACCGACAGGGGTTAGGAAACACCATATATTTT. This sequence encodes CAWNRQGLGNTIYF. Full variable domain (rest looked up from reference TRBV30 and TRBJ1-3): SQTIHQWPATLVQPVGSPLSLECTVEGTSNPNLYWYRQAAGRGLQLLFYSVGIGQISSEVPQNLSASRPQDRQFILSSKKLLLSDSGFYLCAWNRQGLGNTIYFGEGSWLTVV.

The chain carries TRBV19 and TRBJ2-7; 11 bases match TRBD2. The CDR3 extends over 15 amino acids. V trimming: 5 bases; J trimming: 2 bases; junction bases outside the gene matches: 5. Per germline, CDR1 LNHDA and CDR2 SQIVND (reference sequence). Written as DNA, the CDR3 is TGTGCCAGTAGTCTGGGACTAGCGGTAACCTACGAGCAGTACTTC. This codes for CASSLGLAVTYEQYF.

This clone came up a few times. This chain links TRBV30 with TRBJ2-2; no clear D gene. Germline CDR1 is GTSNPN and CDR2 is SVGIG (reference sequence). The ends were cut back, 3 bases at V and 2 bases at J, with 7 bases in the middle. The CDR3 extends over 13 amino acids. CDR3 region: CAWRSPNTGELFF. The CDR3 DNA sequence: TGTGCCTGGAGATCTCCTAACACCGGGGAGCTGTTTTTT.

CDR3 amino acids: CASSLVSSGRYEQYF. The DNA of the CDR3 is TGTGCCAGCAGCTTGGTCTCTAGCGGGAGGTACGAGCAGTACTTC. The chain recombines TRBV5-4 with TRBJ2-7; 11 bases line up with TRBD2. In germline, CDR1 is SGHNT, CDR2 YYREEE (reference sequence). Unmatched junction bases numbered 3, after V lost 0 bases and J lost 4 bases. CDR3 length: 15 residues.

The CDR3 sequence: CASSRTAQETQYF. The CDR3 DNA is TGTGCCAGCAGCCGGACAGCCCAAGAGACCCAGTACTTC. The chain recombines TRBV18 with TRBJ2-5, with a possible D match to TRBD1 (6 bases). Trimming took off 8 bases at V and 1 base at J, with 11 bases between the two ends. This CDR3 contains 13 residues. Germline assignment: CDR1 KGHSH and CDR2 LQKENI.

This clone was counted between two and nine times. The rearrangement joins TRBV6-5 to TRBJ2-6; D not resolved. V was clipped by 6 bases and J by 0 bases, with 9 bases between them. The CDR3 has 15 residues. The V gene's germline CDR1 is MNHEY and CDR2 SVGAGI. DNA for the CDR3: TGTGCCAGCAGGGCCGTTATCTCTGGGGCCAACGTCCTGACTTTC. This translates into CASRAVISGANVLTF.

This clone was counted between two and nine times. This CDR3 reads CSVVLLAGGQETQYF. CDR3 DNA sequence: TGCAGCGTTGTCCTACTAGCGGGGGGCCAAGAGACCCAGTACTTC. The gene calls are TRBV29-1 and TRBJ2-5; 12 bases match TRBD2. The CDR3 is 15 amino acids. Trimming removed 4 bases from V and 1 base from J; junction bases left unmatched: 4. Germline V lookup: CDR1 SQVTM, CDR2 ANQGSEA.

The rearrangement uses TRBV7-9 and TRBJ1-2; D possibly corresponds to TRBD1 (6 bases). The CDR3 runs to 15 residues. CDR1 and CDR2 (germline): SEHNR, FQNEAQ (reference sequence). Trimming left V 5 bases short and J 4 bases short, with 17 bases between. CDR3 sequence reads: CASSPQGIRVYGYTF. DNA of the CDR3: TGTGCCAGCAGCCCGCAGGGGATTCGGGTCTATGGCTACACCTTC.

This clone was recorded a few times. V usage is TRBV6-5 and J usage is TRBJ1-5; D ambiguous. Germline values: CDR1 MNHEY, CDR2 SVGAGI. Trimming pared 5 bases from V and 5 bases from J, leaving 13 bases between. This CDR3 is built from 14 residues. CDR3 sequence reads: CASSSMTGDQPQHF. The CDR3, as DNA: TGTGCCAGCAGTAGTATGACTGGTGATCAGCCCCAGCATTTT.

The chain combines TRBV25-1 with TRBJ2-5; D ambiguous. CDR1 is MGHDK and CDR2 is SYGVNS in the germline V gene. The ends were cut back, 5 bases at V and 0 bases at J, with 10 bases in the middle. The CDR3 consists of 14 residues. This chain's CDR3 is CASSTSLYQETQYF. In nucleotides, the CDR3 is TGTGCCAGCAGTACTTCCCTGTACCAAGAGACCCAGTACTTC.

This sequence joins TRBV9 and TRBJ2-7; D possibly corresponds to TRBD2 (6 bases). Trimming cost V 1 base and J 4 bases, with 12 bases left between them. CDR1 is SGDLS and CDR2 is YYNGEE in the germline V gene. The CDR3 is 14 amino acids. CDR3 nucleotides: TGTGCCAGCAGCGTAAGTTTGGCGGGGTACGAGCAGTACTTC. It yields the protein CASSVSLAGYEQYF.

The rearrangement joins TRBV19 to TRBJ1-5, with a possible D match to TRBD1 (5 bases). The CDR3 extends over 14 amino acids. From germline, CDR1 is LNHDA and CDR2 SQIVND (reference sequence). V gave up 4 bases and J gave up 0 bases, with 7 bases separating them. DNA for the CDR3: TGTGCCAGTAGTACGACAGTTAGCAATCAGCCCCAGCATTTT. Translated: CASSTTVSNQPQHF.

The gene calls are TRBV9 and TRBJ1-5; D ambiguous. Germline CDR1 is SGDLS and CDR2 is YYNGEE. The CDR3 totals 15 residues. The ends were cut back, 0 bases at V and 7 bases at J, with 14 bases in the middle. The CDR3 sequence is CASSVEGSLRQPQHF. The CDR3, as DNA: TGTGCCAGCAGCGTAGAAGGCAGCCTCAGGCAGCCCCAGCATTTT.

The chain is built from TRBV9 and TRBJ2-1; 7 bases fit TRBD1. The V segment lost 1 base and the J segment 7 bases; nucleotides outside the gene matches: 2. The CDR3 covers 13 residues. Looked up from germline, CDR1 is SGDLS and CDR2 is YYNGEE. This CDR3 is CASSVMTGNEQFF. DNA of the CDR3: TGTGCCAGCAGCGTAATGACAGGGAATGAGCAGTTCTTC.

This clone was counted only a few times. DNA of the CDR3: TGTGCCAGCACCGAGGTCCTAGCGCCTTACAATGAGCAGTTCTTC. Protein sequence: CASTEVLAPYNEQFF. The V call is TRBV28, the J call TRBJ2-1; D may be TRBD2 (6 bases). The CDR3 is made up of 15 amino acids. Germline-derived CDR1 and CDR2 are MDHEN and SYDVKM. Trimming removed 7 bases at V and 4 bases at J, with 17 bases between.

This clone came up a few times. This rearrangement joins TRBV7-6 to TRBJ2-3, with D tentatively TRBD2 (5 bases). This CDR3 contains 15 residues. The V end lost 5 bases, the J end lost 1 base, and 13 bases lay between the germline ends. Looked up from germline, CDR1 is SGHVS and CDR2 is FNYEAQ. CDR3 loop: CASSPLGAGTDTQYF. The CDR3 DNA sequence: TGTGCCAGCAGCCCCCTAGGAGCGGGCACAGATACGCAGTATTTT.

This clone came up once. The chain combines TRBV7-3 with TRBJ1-2; 9 bases match TRBD1. Germline CDR1 is SGHTA and CDR2 is FQGTGA. Unmatched junction bases numbered 6, after V lost 5 bases and J lost 8 bases. The CDR3 consists of 13 residues. The CDR3 nucleotides read TGTGCCAGCAGCCCGGGGACAGGGCAAGGCTACACCTTC. Translated, it gives CASSPGTGQGYTF.